Sequencing of this T cell receptor beta chain was carried out in a study of T-cell reconstitution after alpha-beta-depleted transplantation in children. This clonotype was counted many times. Unique molecular identifiers tagged the TCRbeta library. TCRdb recomputed calls from the PCR reads with MiXCR, one row per CDR3 protein. Of around 200,000 distinct CDR3 sequences in the sample, about 6.8% are singletons; the top ten hold around 2.7%. Sequences were derived from PBMCs from the stem cell graft donor, sampled from the stem cell graft. The TCR was taken from a human donor who donated a stem cell graft to a child with Wiskott-Aldrich syndrome.

The CDR3 coding sequence is TGTGCCAGCAGTCGAGCTCTTGACTTCGGACAGGGGAAGCAAGAGCAGTACTTC. Protein: CASSRALDFGQGKQEQYF. V usage is TRBV27 and J usage is TRBJ2-7, with 9 bases aligning to TRBD1. The CDR3 extends over 18 amino acids. The trim removed 5 bases at V and 7 bases at J, leaving 21 bases unmatched. CDR1 and CDR2 from the germline V gene are MNHEY and SMNVEV (reference sequence).